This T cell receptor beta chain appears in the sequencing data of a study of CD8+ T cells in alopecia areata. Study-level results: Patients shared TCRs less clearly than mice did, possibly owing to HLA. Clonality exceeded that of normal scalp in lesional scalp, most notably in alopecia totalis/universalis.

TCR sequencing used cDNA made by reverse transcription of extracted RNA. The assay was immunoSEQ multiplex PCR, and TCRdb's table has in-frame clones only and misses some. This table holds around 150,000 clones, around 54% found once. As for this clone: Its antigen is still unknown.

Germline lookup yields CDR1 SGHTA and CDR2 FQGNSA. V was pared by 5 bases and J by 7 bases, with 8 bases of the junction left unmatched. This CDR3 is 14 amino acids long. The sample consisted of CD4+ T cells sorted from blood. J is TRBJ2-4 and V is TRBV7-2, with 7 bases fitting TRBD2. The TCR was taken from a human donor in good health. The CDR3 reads CASSIGTIRNIQYF. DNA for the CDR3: TGTGCCAGCAGCATCGGGACTATTAGGAACATTCAGTACTTC.